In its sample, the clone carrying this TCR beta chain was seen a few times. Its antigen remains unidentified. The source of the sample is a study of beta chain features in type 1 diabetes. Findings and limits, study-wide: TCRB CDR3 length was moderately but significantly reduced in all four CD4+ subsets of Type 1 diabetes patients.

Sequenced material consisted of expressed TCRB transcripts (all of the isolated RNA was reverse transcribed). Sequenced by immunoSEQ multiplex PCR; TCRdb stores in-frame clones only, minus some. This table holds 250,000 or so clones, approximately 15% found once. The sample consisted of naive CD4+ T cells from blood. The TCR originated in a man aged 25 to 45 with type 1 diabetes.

The chain's CDR3 is CASRDSLGAEAFF. CDR3 DNA sequence: TGTGCCAGCAGGGACAGTCTGGGAGCTGAAGCTTTCTTT. The rearrangement joins TRBV6-1 to TRBJ1-1; TRBD1 is a possible D gene (6 bases). The V end lost 6 bases, the J end lost 6 bases, and 14 bases lay between the germline ends. The germline gives CDR1 MNHNS, CDR2 SASEGT. This CDR3 spans 13 amino acids.